The rows below give T cell receptor beta chains drawn from one sample of a study of blood T cell repertoires in COVID-19. Libraries were prepared by immunoSEQ multiplex PCR; TCRdb keeps only in-frame clonotypes and omits some of them. The table lists 45,000 to 60,000 clones, roughly 90% of them singletons, with 3% in the top ten. The sequenced material came from peripheral blood. The receptor source for this set is a man aged 50-60 years with active COVID-19. Each CDR3 is given with its conserved first and last residue. Each record gives: D gene, V gene, J gene, clone size, CDR3 protein, CDR3 DNA. D genes are given only for firm matches. Size is omitted from some rows. Given values are once, few, many or a class for expanded clones.

>TRBD1|TRBV5-1|TRBJ1-4|NA
CASSASGTGNEKLFF
TGCGCCAGCAGCGCGTCCGGGACAGGGAATGAAAAACTGTTTTTT
>TRBD1|TRBV6-5|TRBJ1-4|NA
CASRSDRGLNEKLFF
TGTGCCAGCAGGTCCGACAGGGGACTTAATGAAAAACTGTTTTTT
>NA|TRBV19|TRBJ1-2|NA
CASRGFRVDGYTF
TGTGCCAGTAGAGGCTTCAGGGTAGATGGCTACACCTTC
>NA|TRBV7-2|TRBJ2-4|NA
CASSLGRWAKNIQYF
TGTGCCAGCAGCTTAGGTCGGTGGGCCAAAAACATTCAGTACTTC
>TRBD2|TRBV2|TRBJ2-5|few
CTSGFQREVSETQYF
TGTACCTCAGGGTTTCAGCGGGAGGTGAGCGAGACCCAGTACTTC
>TRBD1|TRBV27|TRBJ1-1|NA
CASSLTSTGLNTEAFF
TGTGCCAGCAGTTTAACTTCGACAGGGCTCAACACTGAAGCTTTCTTT
>NA|TRBV5-1|TRBJ2-2|NA
CASSFGQLNTGELFF
TGCGCCAGCAGCTTCGGACAGCTGAACACCGGGGAGCTGTTTTTT
>TRBD2|TRBV9|TRBJ2-7|NA
CASSASGTSFSEQYF
TGTGCCAGCAGCGCCTCCGGGACTAGCTTCTCCGAGCAGTACTTC
>TRBD1|TRBV5-4|TRBJ1-4|NA
CASSQETGSNEKLFF
TGTGCCAGCAGCCAAGAGACAGGGTCTAATGAAAAACTGTTTTTT
>NA|TRBV7-9|TRBJ2-1|NA
CASSLLGGIGYEQFF
TGTGCCAGCAGCTTACTTGGGGGGATCGGTTATGAGCAGTTCTTC
>NA|TRBV12-5|TRBJ2-3|once
CASGLVRGRPDTQYF
TGTGCTAGTGGTTTGGTACGGGGTAGACCAGATACGCAGTATTTT
>NA|TRBV12-3/TRBV12-4|TRBJ2-3|NA
CASSFSGDTQYF
TGTGCCAGCAGTTTTTCGGGGGATACGCAGTATTTT
>TRBD1|TRBV4-3|TRBJ1-5|NA
CATRQGWNSNQPQHF
TGCGCCACCCGACAGGGGTGGAATAGCAATCAGCCCCAGCATTTT
>NA|TRBV12-3/TRBV12-4|TRBJ1-2|NA
CASSRSQGSGYTF
TGTGCCAGCAGTCGGTCCCAGGGAAGTGGCTACACCTTC
>NA|TRBV5-8|TRBJ2-3|NA
CASSSRALIDTQYF
TGTGCCAGCAGCTCGCGGGCGCTCATAGATACGCAGTATTTT
>NA|TRBV7-3|TRBJ2-2|NA
CASSGAGTGELFF
TGTGCCAGCAGCGGGGCTGGCACCGGGGAGCTGTTTTTT
>TRBD1|TRBV27|TRBJ2-2|NA
CASSPLSTGGGAGELFF
TGTGCCAGCAGTCCCCTCTCGACAGGGGGAGGGGCCGGGGAGCTGTTTTTT
>TRBD2|TRBV3-1/TRBV3-2|TRBJ2-2|NA
CASSRLAGGPTGELFF
TGTGCCAGCAGCAGATTAGCGGGAGGGCCGACCGGGGAGCTGTTTTTT
>NA|TRBV9|TRBJ2-6|NA
CASSVDGRGSGANVLTF
TGTGCCAGCAGCGTAGACGGAAGGGGGTCTGGGGCCAACGTCCTGACTTTC
>TRBD1|TRBV4-1|TRBJ1-1|NA
CASSHSRDRLGMNTEAFF
TGCGCCAGCAGCCATTCCCGGGACAGGTTAGGGATGAACACTGAAGCTTTCTTT
>NA|TRBV27|TRBJ2-2|NA
CASSGTSLVGGLAGELFF
TGTGCCAGCAGTGGGACGTCGTTGGTGGGAGGCTTAGCCGGGGAGCTGTTTTTT
>NA|TRBV2|TRBJ1-3|NA
CASSPGEIGNTIYF
TGTGCCAGCAGCCCGGGGGAAATTGGAAACACCATATATTTT
>NA|TRBV9|TRBJ1-2|NA
CASSATGYYGYTF
TGTGCCAGCAGCGCTACAGGGTACTATGGCTACACCTTC
>NA|TRBV29-1|TRBJ1-1|NA
CSSWTANTEAFF
TGCAGCTCCTGGACAGCGAACACTGAAGCTTTCTTT
>NA|TRBV6-5|TRBJ2-3|NA
CASGSELRTDTQYF
TGTGCCAGCGGGTCGGAGTTACGCACGGATACGCAGTATTTT
>NA|TRBV19|TRBJ2-2|NA
CASTGGAYTGELFF
TGTGCCAGTACTGGGGGCGCTTACACCGGGGAGCTGTTTTTT
>NA|TRBV5-1|TRBJ2-1|NA
CASSLNSLANEQFF
TGCGCCAGCAGCTTGAACAGTTTGGCCAATGAGCAGTTCTTC
>NA|TRBV19|TRBJ1-1|NA
CASSFPVGEDTEAFF
TGTGCCAGTAGTTTCCCCGTGGGGGAGGACACTGAAGCTTTCTTT
>TRBD1|TRBV18|TRBJ2-3|NA
CASSPGKQGATDTQYF
TGTGCCAGCTCACCAGGTAAACAGGGGGCCACAGATACGCAGTATTTT
>TRBD1|TRBV7-7|TRBJ2-5|NA
CASSLSPGGRETQYF
TGTGCTAGCAGCTTATCGCCAGGGGGTCGAGAGACCCAGTACTTC
>TRBD2|TRBV9|TRBJ2-3|once
CASSVGASGRAPTDTQYF
TGTGCCAGCAGCGTAGGTGCTAGCGGGAGGGCCCCCACAGATACGCAGTATTTT
>TRBD1|TRBV18|TRBJ2-7|NA
CASSPGTGAYEQYF
TGTGCCAGCTCCCCCGGGACAGGCGCCTACGAGCAGTACTTC
>NA|TRBV30|TRBJ1-1|once
CAWSVRVTEAFF
TGTGCCTGGAGTGTGAGAGTCACTGAAGCTTTCTTT
>NA|TRBV13|TRBJ1-3|once
CASSSVVTGNTIYF
TGTGCCAGCAGCTCAGTGGTGACTGGAAACACCATATATTTT
>NA|TRBV28|TRBJ1-4|once
CASSLGGGGPNEKLFF
TGTGCCAGCAGTCTAGGCGGGGGTGGGCCAAATGAAAAACTGTTTTTT
>NA|TRBV6-2/TRBV6-3|TRBJ2-1|NA
CASSYGPGYNEQFF
TGTGCCAGCAGTTACGGCCCCGGGTACAATGAGCAGTTCTTC
>NA|TRBV7-8|TRBJ1-2|NA
CASSLAQGFGYGYTF
TGTGCCAGCAGCTTGGCGCAGGGATTCGGCTATGGCTACACCTTC
>TRBD1|TRBV5-1|TRBJ1-2|few
CASSPGLEGTGAHGYTF
TGCGCCAGCAGCCCAGGCCTAGAGGGGACAGGGGCCCATGGCTACACCTTC
>NA|TRBV20-1|TRBJ2-4|NA
CSAVLEIQYF
TGCAGTGCGGTGCTGGAGATCCAGTACTTC
>TRBD1|TRBV10-3|TRBJ1-3|NA
CAIRSTGGGNTIYF
TGTGCCATCCGTTCGACAGGGGGTGGAAACACCATATATTTT
>NA|TRBV6-5|TRBJ2-5|NA
CASSYAGGGVGETQYF
TGTGCCAGCAGTTACGCCGGAGGAGGGGTTGGGGAGACCCAGTACTTC
>NA|TRBV2|TRBJ1-3|few
CASSDLFYSGNTIYF
TGTGCCAGCAGTGATTTGTTCTACTCTGGAAACACCATATATTTT
>TRBD1|TRBV19|TRBJ2-7|NA
CASKGQGVYEQYF
TGTGCCTCCAAGGGACAGGGCGTCTACGAGCAGTACTTC
>TRBD1|TRBV28|TRBJ2-7|NA
CASTPLIPQRTGPPEQYF
TGTGCCAGCACTCCTTTAATTCCTCAAAGGACAGGGCCCCCCGAGCAGTACTTC
>NA|TRBV27|TRBJ1-5|NA
CASKMDRLSNQPQHF
TGTGCCAGCAAAATGGACAGACTTAGCAATCAGCCCCAGCATTTT
>NA|TRBV24-1|TRBJ1-2|NA
CATGPESYGYTF
TGTGCCACCGGGCCAGAGAGCTATGGCTACACCTTC
>TRBD1|TRBV5-6|TRBJ2-4|NA
CASRRTGKSNIQYF
TGTGCCAGCAGGAGGACAGGGAAGTCAAACATTCAGTACTTC
>TRBD1|TRBV27|TRBJ1-5|NA
CASSLATGMGQPQHF
TGTGCCAGCAGTTTGGCGACAGGGATGGGTCAGCCCCAGCATTTT